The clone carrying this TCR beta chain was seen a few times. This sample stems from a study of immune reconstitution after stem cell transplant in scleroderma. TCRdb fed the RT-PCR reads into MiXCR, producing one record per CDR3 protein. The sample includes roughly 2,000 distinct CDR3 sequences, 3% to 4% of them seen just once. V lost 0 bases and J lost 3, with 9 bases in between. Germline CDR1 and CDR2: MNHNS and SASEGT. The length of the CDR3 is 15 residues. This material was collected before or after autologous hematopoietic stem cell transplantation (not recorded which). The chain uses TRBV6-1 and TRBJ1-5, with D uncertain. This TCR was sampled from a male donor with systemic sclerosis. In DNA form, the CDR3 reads TGTGCCAGCAGTGAAGCCGGGCGCTTCAATCAGCCCCAGCATTTT. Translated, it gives CASSEAGRFNQPQHF.